Listed below are T cell receptor beta chains from one sample, sequenced in a study of cytomegalovirus exposure and HLA in healthy donors. Profiling relied on immunoSEQ multiplex PCR, and the TCRdb table lists in-frame clones only, not all of them. This sample carries 270,000 or so clones, 80% to 95% of them seen once, and the ten largest clones take 1.5% to 2%. The specimen was PBMCs. These receptors came from a girl aged 2 to 10 in good health and CMV-seronegative. The CDR3 runs from the conserved cysteine through the conserved F or W. The D gene is left open where the match is weak. Size tells how often a clone was seen (once, few, many) or the class of an expanded clone, and some rows leave it out.

D: -
size: once
J: TRBJ1-2
V: TRBV9
DNA: TGTGCCAGCAGCGTAGAGGCAGGGTATCCCTACACCTTC
CDR3: CASSVEAGYPYTF

D: -
size: once
J: TRBJ2-3
V: TRBV10-1
DNA: TGCGCCAGCAGTAGGACTAACACAGATACGCAGTATTTT
CDR3: CASSRTNTDTQYF

D: -
size: -
J: TRBJ1-5
V: TRBV19
DNA: TGTGCCAGTATCAAGGTAGGGGGGGTGGATCAGCCCCAGCATTTT
CDR3: CASIKVGGVDQPQHF

D: -
size: -
J: TRBJ1-4
V: TRBV5-6
DNA: TGTGCCAGCAGCTTGGATCCGACAGAGAATGAAAAACTGTTTTTT
CDR3: CASSLDPTENEKLFF

D: TRBD1
size: -
J: TRBJ1-3
V: TRBV19
DNA: TGTGCCAGTAGTCCGAGGGACAGCTCAGGAGGAAACACCATATATTTT
CDR3: CASSPRDSSGGNTIYF

D: TRBD1
size: -
J: TRBJ2-3
V: TRBV9
DNA: TGTGCCAGCAGCGGACAGGGGGCCCTCGGAGATACGCAGTATTTT
CDR3: CASSGQGALGDTQYF

D: TRBD2
size: -
J: TRBJ2-5
V: TRBV5-1
DNA: TGCGCCAGCAGCCTGGGAAGGGCTAGCGGGGGGATCGAGACCCAGTACTTC
CDR3: CASSLGRASGGIETQYF

D: TRBD1
size: -
J: TRBJ2-2
V: TRBV5-1
DNA: TGCGCCAGCAGACCTCCGGGACAGGGTATCGGGGAGCTGTTTTTT
CDR3: CASRPPGQGIGELFF

D: -
size: -
J: TRBJ1-2
V: TRBV6-1
DNA: TGTGCCAGCTTCACGGGGGGTAGTGGCTACACCTTC
CDR3: CASFTGGSGYTF

D: -
size: -
J: TRBJ2-7
V: TRBV5-8
DNA: TGTGCCAGCAGCCTAACAGGGCTCCACGAGCAGTACTTC
CDR3: CASSLTGLHEQYF

D: -
size: -
J: TRBJ1-4
V: TRBV7-9
DNA: TGTGCCAGCCAAAAACCAACAGGCCTTAATGAAAAACTGTTTTTT
CDR3: CASQKPTGLNEKLFF

D: -
size: once
J: TRBJ1-1
V: TRBV11-2
DNA: TGTGCCAGCAGCTTAGGTATGAACACTGAAGCTTTCTTT
CDR3: CASSLGMNTEAFF

D: -
size: -
J: TRBJ1-5
V: TRBV19
DNA: TGTGCCAGTAGTGGGGGGACGAACAATCAGCCCCAGCATTTT
CDR3: CASSGGTNNQPQHF

D: -
size: -
J: TRBJ1-4
V: TRBV28
DNA: TGTGCCAGCACCTCCTTGGGGGCTGGAGAAAAACTGTTTTTT
CDR3: CASTSLGAGEKLFF

D: -
size: many
J: TRBJ1-1
V: TRBV6-5
DNA: TGTGCCAGCAGAATAGCCCAGAACACTGAAGCTTTCTTT
CDR3: CASRIAQNTEAFF

D: TRBD1
size: -
J: TRBJ1-1
V: TRBV6-6
DNA: TGTGCCAGCAGCGATCCGGACAGGGCTAACACTGAAGCTTTCTTT
CDR3: CASSDPDRANTEAFF

D: -
size: -
J: TRBJ1-1
V: TRBV5-8
DNA: TGTGCCAGCAGCTTGCGATGGGGCTGGCACACTGAAGCTTTCTTT
CDR3: CASSLRWGWHTEAFF

D: TRBD1
size: -
J: TRBJ1-2
V: TRBV19
DNA: TGTGCCAGTACTTTTTATGGGACAGGGGACTATGGCTACACCTTC
CDR3: CASTFYGTGDYGYTF

D: -
size: -
J: TRBJ2-1
V: TRBV19
DNA: TGTGCCAGTAGTATAGGACAGGTGCAGTTCTTC
CDR3: CASSIGQVQFF

D: -
size: -
J: TRBJ1-2
V: TRBV15
DNA: TGTGCCACCAGCAGAGAGGTGGGGGGGGCCTATGGCTACACCTTC
CDR3: CATSREVGGAYGYTF

D: -
size: once
J: TRBJ2-5
V: TRBV19
DNA: TGTGCCAGTAGTATGTCAGGGTGGGCCCAATGGGAGACCCAGTACTTC
CDR3: CASSMSGWAQWETQYF

D: -
size: -
J: TRBJ1-6
V: TRBV14
DNA: TGTGCCAGCAGCCAACAAGGGGTGGGGTCACCCCTCCACTTT
CDR3: CASSQQGVGSPLHF

D: -
size: -
J: TRBJ1-5
V: TRBV7-8
DNA: TGTGCCAGCAGCTTCAAAGAGAATCAGCCCCAGCATTTT
CDR3: CASSFKENQPQHF

D: TRBD1
size: -
J: TRBJ2-7
V: TRBV19
DNA: TGTGCCAGTAGTGCCGACCCAGGGGGCGAGCAGTACTTC
CDR3: CASSADPGGEQYF

D: -
size: -
J: TRBJ1-1
V: TRBV19
DNA: TGTGCCAGTAGACAGAGACAGGACTTGAACACTGAAGCTTTCTTT
CDR3: CASRQRQDLNTEAFF

D: -
size: -
J: TRBJ1-4
V: TRBV11-2
DNA: TGTGCCAGCAGCTCCTCGACGGGATATGAAAAACTGTTTTTT
CDR3: CASSSSTGYEKLFF

D: -
size: -
J: TRBJ1-3
V: TRBV5-1
DNA: TGCGCCAGCAGCACGGCCGGCGGGGGGCTAACTGGAAACACCATATATTTT
CDR3: CASSTAGGGLTGNTIYF

D: -
size: -
J: TRBJ1-1
V: TRBV5-1
DNA: TGCGCCAGCAGGGGCAGGGCGAACACTGAAGCTTTCTTT
CDR3: CASRGRANTEAFF

D: -
size: -
J: TRBJ1-2
V: TRBV30
DNA: TGTGCCTGGAGCCTCTCTCACTATGGCTACACCTTC
CDR3: CAWSLSHYGYTF

D: -
size: -
J: TRBJ2-3
V: TRBV6-1
DNA: TGTGCCAGCCTGAACCCGGGAACCACAGATACGCAGTATTTT
CDR3: CASLNPGTTDTQYF